The next 13 T cell receptor beta chains were all read from a single sample in a study of blood T cell repertoires in COVID-19. The protocol was immunoSEQ multiplex PCR, while the TCRdb copy is restricted to in-frame clones and leaves out a portion. The sample carries about 66,000 clones, approximately 89% recorded once. Input material: peripheral blood. The receptors originated from a man between 60 and 70 years old with acute or convalescent COVID-19.

This chain uses TRBV5-4 with TRBJ2-7, with 8 bases aligning to TRBD2. V lost 1 base, J lost 3 bases, and 9 bases stayed unmatched. Germline V gene sequence: CDR1 SGHNT, CDR2 YYREEE (reference sequence). CDR3 size: 16 residues. In DNA form, the CDR3 reads TGTGCCAGCAGCTTGTCGTTTAGCGGGGCCTACTACGAGCAGTACTTC. It is translated as CASSLSFSGAYYEQYF.

V gene TRBV6-6 combines with J gene TRBJ2-7; 8 bases are a match to TRBD1. Germline values: CDR1 MNHNY, CDR2 SVGAGI (reference sequence). The V and J ends lost 6 bases and 5 bases, in that order; junction bases with no gene match: 3. This CDR3 comprises 12 residues. The CDR3 is CASSGRGHEQYF. DNA for the CDR3: TGTGCCAGCAGCGGCAGGGGGCACGAGCAGTACTTC.

The J gene is TRBJ2-6, the V gene TRBV9; D possibly corresponds to TRBD2 (6 bases). Per the germline V gene, CDR1 is SGDLS and CDR2 is YYNGEE. Trimming took 0 bases from V and 12 from J, leaving 16 bases between them. The CDR3 spans 15 residues. CDR3 residues: CASSVDWGGAGVLTF. CDR3 bases: TGTGCCAGCAGCGTAGACTGGGGAGGTGCTGGCGTCCTGACTTTC.

This chain joins TRBV5-1 and TRBJ1-4; no firm D call. Trimming left V 3 bases short and J 2 bases short, with 14 bases between. The CDR3 has 16 amino acids. Germline values: CDR1 SGHRS, CDR2 YFSETQ. CDR3 region: CASSSQAGTTNEKLFF. The CDR3 bases are TGCGCCAGCAGCTCGCAGGCGGGCACCACTAATGAAAAACTGTTTTTT.

The chain joins TRBV7-9 to TRBJ2-2; TRBD2 agrees at 8 bases. Trimming at V came to 4 bases and at J to 1 base, leaving 11 bases not matched to a gene. In germline, CDR1 is SEHNR, CDR2 FQNEAQ (reference sequence). The length of the CDR3 is 18 residues. The DNA of the CDR3 is TGTGCCAGCAGCTCCCCCTTCGGGGGGGCCGTGAACACCGGGGAGCTGTTTTTT. Protein product: CASSSPFGGAVNTGELFF.

This rearrangement joins TRBV2 to TRBJ1-2; 7 positions agree with TRBD1. The CDR3 runs 13 residues. Germline V gene sequence: CDR1 SNHLY, CDR2 FYNNEI. V dropped 3 bases and J dropped 7; count of bases not matched to a gene: 5. CDR3 DNA: TGTGCCAGCAGTGAGACAGGGACGGGTGGCTACACCTTC. As protein: CASSETGTGGYTF.

The genes are TRBV19 and TRBJ1-3; D is uncertain. V dropped 8 bases and J dropped 4 bases, with 21 bases sitting between them. Germline-derived CDR1 and CDR2 are LNHDA and SQIVND (reference sequence). The CDR3 has 16 amino acids. CDR3 in amino acids: CASRRSSRTAGNTIYF. The CDR3 DNA is TGTGCCAGTCGTAGATCATCGCGTACAGCCGGAAACACCATATATTTT.

The chain has TRBV10-2 and TRBJ1-1; 7 bases agree with TRBD1. V lost 3 bases to trimming and J lost 11 bases; unmatched junction nucleotides: 6. Germline V gene sequence: CDR1 WSHSY, CDR2 SAAADI. CDR3 size: 12 residues. The CDR3, as DNA: TGCGCCAGCAGTGATCGACAGGGTAAGGCTTTCTTT. It is translated as CASSDRQGKAFF.

The chain has TRBV29-1 and TRBJ1-2; D unclear. The ends were cut back, 0 bases at V and 4 bases at J, with 9 bases in the middle. The germline V gene encodes CDR1 SQVTM and CDR2 ANQGSEA. The CDR3 extends over 13 amino acids. The CDR3 sequence: CSVEDTVGYGYTF. The CDR3 nucleotides are TGCAGCGTTGAAGACACAGTTGGCTATGGCTACACCTTC.

This clone came up a few times. J is TRBJ1-4 and V is TRBV9; D call uncertain. The CDR3 is 15 residues long. V was pared by 5 bases and J by 7 bases, with 18 bases between. Germline loops: CDR1 SGDLS, CDR2 YYNGEE. Written as DNA, the CDR3 is TGTGCCAGCAGTGTTGACTCCGCCCGTAGTGAAAAACTGTTTTTT. It is translated as CASSVDSARSEKLFF.

V gene TRBV3-1 (or the pseudogene TRBV3-2) combines with J gene TRBJ1-1, with D possibly being TRBD1 (6 bases). Germline V gene sequence: CDR1 LGHDT, CDR2 YNNKEL (reference sequence). Trimming took off 1 base at V and 6 bases at J, with 24 bases between the two ends. This CDR3 spans 18 amino acids. Written as DNA, the CDR3 is TGTGCCAGCAGCCAAGGTCCGTCAGGGGCCCTCCTTGCGGCTGAAGCTTTCTTT. Protein product: CASSQGPSGALLAAEAFF.

The chain links TRBV6-5 to TRBJ1-3, with D hard to call. There are 14 residues in the CDR3. CDR1 is MNHEY, CDR2 SVGAGI, per germline. The V and J ends lost 11 bases and 0 bases respectively, with 14 bases between them. The DNA for the CDR3 is TGTGCCCTGGGCGTCGGCTTCTCTGGAAACACCATATATTTT. Its translation: CALGVGFSGNTIYF.

Only a few counts were recorded for this clone. CDR3 sequence (DNA): TGTGCCAGCAGCCAGATAACAGGCCCCGGGGAGCTGTTTTTT. Residues: CASSQITGPGELFF. The chain employs TRBV11-2 and TRBJ2-2, with a possible D match to TRBD1 (5 bases). Trimming shortened V by 5 bases and J by 6 bases, and 13 bases separated the two germline ends. The CDR3 loop spans 14 amino acids. Germline CDR1 and CDR2: SGHAT and FQNNGV.